The 21 T cell receptor beta chains given below trace back to one sample, sequenced in a study of identifying expanded T cells in peripheral blood. This table comes from immunoSEQ multiplex PCR, and its TCRdb copy is limited to in-frame clones, with some not included. The sample carries around 100,000 clones, around nine tenths recorded once. What was sequenced was blood. These TCRs come from a person aged 18 to 75 in good health.

This chain joins TRBV2 and TRBJ2-5; 9 nucleotides align to TRBD2. The germline gives CDR1 SNHLY, CDR2 FYNNEI. J was trimmed by 4 bases and V by 10 bases; bases with no gene match: 10. CDR3 length: 14 amino acids. The CDR3 reads CATPGRGGGETQYF. The CDR3 DNA reads TGTGCCACCCCTGGGCGGGGGGGCGGAGAGACCCAGTACTTC.

The rearrangement links TRBV5-1 to TRBJ2-7, with 8 bases aligning to TRBD1. The germline V gene encodes CDR1 SGHRS and CDR2 YFSETQ. V shed 3 bases and J 1 base; nucleotides not matched to a gene: 3. This CDR3 region has 14 residues. The CDR3: CASSYTGGSYEQYF. The CDR3 coding sequence is TGCGCCAGCAGCTACACAGGGGGATCCTACGAGCAGTACTTC.

This clone occurred once. J is TRBJ2-1 and V is TRBV5-1; a possible D gene is TRBD1 (5 bases). Trimming took 0 bases from V and 5 from J, leaving 6 bases between them. The germline CDR1 and CDR2 sequences are SGHRS and YFSETQ. CDR3 length equals 13 residues. The CDR3 reads CASSLGQHNEQFF. The CDR3 bases are TGCGCCAGCAGCTTGGGACAGCACAATGAGCAGTTCTTC.

The chain is built from TRBV9 and TRBJ1-1; D may be TRBD1 (5 bases). Germline-derived CDR1 and CDR2 are SGDLS and YYNGEE. Deletions cut 0 bases from V and 7 bases from J, with 16 bases between. This CDR3 is 15 amino acids long. This CDR3 is CASSVAGQLGGEAFF. CDR3 nucleotide sequence: TGTGCCAGCAGCGTAGCCGGTCAACTGGGGGGTGAAGCTTTCTTT.

The chain employs TRBV7-9 and TRBJ2-1; no reliable D call. The CDR3 covers 11 residues. The ends were cut back, 3 bases at V and 8 bases at J, with 5 bases in the middle. Germline-derived CDR1 and CDR2 are SEHNR and FQNEAQ (reference sequence). The CDR3 sequence is CASSFLHEQFF. DNA of the CDR3: TGTGCCAGCAGCTTCCTCCATGAGCAGTTCTTC.

The chain couples TRBV4-2 to TRBJ1-1; a possible D gene is TRBD1 (5 bases). This CDR3 is 13 amino acids long. In germline, CDR1 is LGHNA, CDR2 YNFKEQ. Trimming left V 7 bases short and J 6 bases short, with 15 bases between. CDR3 coding DNA: TGTGCCAGCACCGGTTGGGGGGGGTCTGAAGCTTTCTTT. Translating gives CASTGWGGSEAFF.

The V call is TRBV15, the J call TRBJ2-6; maybe TRBD2 (6 bases). Trimming cost V 1 base and J 12 bases, with 13 bases left between them. Germline lookup yields CDR1 LNHNV and CDR2 YYDKDF (reference sequence). There are 14 residues in the CDR3. DNA for the CDR3: TGTGCCACCAGCAGAGTAGAGCAGGAGGGCGTCCTGACTTTC. This gives the protein CATSRVEQEGVLTF.

The rearrangement joins TRBV4-3 to TRBJ1-1; no definite D call. CDR1 and CDR2 from the germline V gene are LGHNA and YSLEER. The CDR3 is 14 amino acids. Trimming took off 0 bases at V and 2 bases at J, with 7 bases between the two ends. Written as DNA, the CDR3 is TGCGCCAGCAGCCAAGAACCCCGTAACACTGAAGCTTTCTTT. This sequence encodes CASSQEPRNTEAFF.

The V call is TRBV27, the J call TRBJ2-7; weak D call: TRBD1 (5 bases). Germline V lookup: CDR1 MNHEY, CDR2 SMNVEV (reference sequence). V shed 5 bases and J shed 2 bases, with 16 bases lying between them. This CDR3 spans 15 amino acids. This CDR3 reads CASSPRQPHTYEQYF. The CDR3 DNA reads TGTGCCAGCAGTCCGCGACAGCCTCATACCTACGAGCAGTACTTC.

The chain has TRBV28 and TRBJ2-7; 10 bases map to TRBD1. Per the germline V gene, CDR1 is MDHEN and CDR2 is SYDVKM. The CDR3 covers 16 residues. V lost 7 bases to trimming and J lost 2 bases; unmatched junction nucleotides: 11. In nucleotides, the CDR3 is TGTGCCAGCATCGGGACAGGGGTTCCCACGCCCTACGAGCAGTACTTC. Translation gives CASIGTGVPTPYEQYF.

The chain is built from TRBV4-3 and TRBJ2-1; TRBD2 agrees at 8 bases. Trimming took 0 bases from V and 2 from J; bases not matched to a gene: 3. The CDR3 has 16 residues. Germline V gene sequence: CDR1 LGHNA, CDR2 YSLEER. In DNA form, the CDR3 reads TGCGCCAGCAGCCAAGATCCGGGGGGGCCCTACAATGAGCAGTTCTTC. Amino acids: CASSQDPGGPYNEQFF.

To note about this clone: This sample also contains other DNA sequences that code for the same CDR3. CDR3 loop: CASSLGNTGELFF. DNA for the CDR3: TGCGCCAGCAGCTTGGGGAACACCGGGGAGCTGTTTTTT. The genes are TRBV5-1 and TRBJ2-2; D call uncertain. This CDR3 comprises 13 residues. V was pared by 0 bases and J by 1 base, with 1 base between. Germline lookup yields CDR1 SGHRS and CDR2 YFSETQ.

The chain joins TRBV25-1 to TRBJ2-6, with D perhaps assigned TRBD1 or TRBD2 (5 bases each). CDR1 and CDR2 from the germline V gene are MGHDK and SYGVNS. The germline V and J ends were trimmed by 6 bases and 2 bases, with 11 bases remaining between them. The CDR3 contains 15 residues. The CDR3 spells CASRARGAGANVLTF. CDR3 in DNA: TGTGCCAGCAGAGCACGGGGCGCTGGGGCCAACGTCCTGACTTTC.

The V gene is TRBV21-1, the J gene TRBJ2-6; the table's D call, TRBD1, has no DNA check behind it. TRBV21-1 is flagged as a pseudogene. CDR3 length: 18 residues. The CDR3 region is CASSKGPAGTSGANVLTF. The CDR3 nucleotides read TGTGCCAGCAGCAAAGGCCCTGCAGGTACCTCTGGGGCCAACGTCCTGACTTTC.

V gene TRBV19 combines with J gene TRBJ2-7, with no clear D. There are 12 residues in the CDR3. Per the germline V gene, CDR1 is LNHDA and CDR2 is SQIVND (reference sequence). V lost 5 bases and J lost 6, with 11 bases in between. As DNA, the CDR3 is TGTGCCAGTAGTCCTACATGGGGCGAGCAGTACTTC. The encoded protein is CASSPTWGEQYF.

The chain employs TRBV7-2 and TRBJ2-1; D is ambiguous. This CDR3 spans 12 amino acids. V was trimmed by 2 bases and J by 9 bases, leaving 8 bases between them. The V gene's germline CDR1 is SGHTA and CDR2 FQGNSA. The CDR3 is CASSLIGPEQFF. CDR3 DNA: TGTGCCAGCAGCTTAATTGGTCCTGAGCAGTTCTTC. Looking up the rest from reference TRBV7-2 and TRBJ2-1 gives the full variable domain: GAGVSQSPSNKVTEKGKDVELRCDPISGHTALYWYRQSLGQGLEFLIYFQGNSAPDKSGLPSDRFSAERTGGSVSTLTIQRTQQEDSAVYLCASSLIGPEQFFGPGTRLTVL.

J is TRBJ1-1 and V is TRBV7-2; D perhaps matches TRBD1 (5 bases). The V and J ends lost 3 bases and 4 bases respectively, with 18 bases between them. The CDR3 extends over 16 amino acids. Germline V lookup: CDR1 SGHTA, CDR2 FQGNSA. CDR3 DNA: TGTGCCAGCAGCTTGGGGACTTTGGGCGGGCGCACTGAAGCTTTCTTT. This codes for CASSLGTLGGRTEAFF.

The rearrangement joins TRBV5-1 to TRBJ2-3, with D uncertain. V lost 5 bases to trimming and J lost 6 bases, with 13 bases between them. Germline-derived CDR1 and CDR2 are SGHRS and YFSETQ. The CDR3 runs to 13 residues. The CDR3 loop reads CASRRDGKDTQYF. The CDR3 DNA sequence: TGCGCCAGCAGACGTGATGGCAAGGATACGCAGTATTTT.

This clone turned up a few times. This CDR3 is CSVERTVNTEAFF. The CDR3 coding sequence is TGCAGCGTTGAGCGGACAGTGAACACTGAAGCTTTCTTT. V is TRBV29-1 and J is TRBJ1-1; D may be TRBD1 (6 bases). This CDR3 is 13 amino acids long. Trimming removed 3 bases from V and 0 bases from J, with 8 bases in between. Germline loops: CDR1 SQVTM, CDR2 ANQGSEA.

In the case of this clone: The junction differs from germline at one of its ends, possibly a read error. The rearrangement uses TRBV7-9 and TRBJ1-5; D not certain. From germline, CDR1 is SEHNR and CDR2 FQNEAQ (reference sequence). The CDR3 spans 13 residues. CDR3 residues: CVSAGPGNQPQHF. The CDR3 coding sequence is TGTGTCAGCGCCGGCCCCGGCAATCAGCCCCAGCATTTT.

The chain carries TRBV6-1 and TRBJ2-4; no firm D call. Trimming pared 0 bases from V and 4 bases from J, leaving 13 bases between. This CDR3 spans 16 amino acids. The germline V gene encodes CDR1 MNHNS and CDR2 SASEGT. Written as DNA, the CDR3 is TGTGCCAGCAGTGAAGCGGGCGGAGCTGGGAAAAACATTCAGTACTTC. Its protein is CASSEAGGAGKNIQYF.